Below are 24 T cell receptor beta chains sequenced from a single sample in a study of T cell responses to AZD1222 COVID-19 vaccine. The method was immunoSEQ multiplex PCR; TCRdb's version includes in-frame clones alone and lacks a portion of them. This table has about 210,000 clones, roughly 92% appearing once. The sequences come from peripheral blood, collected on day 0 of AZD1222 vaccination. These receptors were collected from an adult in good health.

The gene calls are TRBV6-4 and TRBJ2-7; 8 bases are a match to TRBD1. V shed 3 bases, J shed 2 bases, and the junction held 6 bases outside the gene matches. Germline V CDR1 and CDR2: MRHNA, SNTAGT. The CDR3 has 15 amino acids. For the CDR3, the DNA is TGTGCCAGCAGTGAAAGAGGCAGGGGGCCCTACGAGCAGTACTTC. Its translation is CASSERGRGPYEQYF.

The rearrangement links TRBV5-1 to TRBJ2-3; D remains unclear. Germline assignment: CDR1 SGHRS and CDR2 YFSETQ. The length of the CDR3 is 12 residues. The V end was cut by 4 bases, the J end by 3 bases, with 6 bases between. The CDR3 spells CASSENTDTQYF. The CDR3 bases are TGCGCCAGCAGCGAAAATACAGATACGCAGTATTTT.

The CDR3 here is CASSEQGQFNEKLFF. CDR3 DNA sequence: TGTGCCAGCAGTGAACAGGGACAGTTTAATGAAAAACTGTTTTTT. The V call is TRBV2, the J call TRBJ1-4; 7 bases are a match to TRBD1. Germline V gene sequence: CDR1 SNHLY, CDR2 FYNNEI. The CDR3 sequence is 15 residues long. V lost 2 bases and J lost 4; bases outside the gene matches: 4. Combining the CDR3 with reference TRBV2 and TRBJ1-4 gives the whole variable domain EPEVTQTPSHQVTQMGQEVILRCVPISNHLYFYWYRQILGQKVEFLVSFYNNEISEKSEIFDDQFSVERPDGSNFTLKIRSTKLEDSAMYFCASSEQGQFNEKLFFGSGTQLSVL.

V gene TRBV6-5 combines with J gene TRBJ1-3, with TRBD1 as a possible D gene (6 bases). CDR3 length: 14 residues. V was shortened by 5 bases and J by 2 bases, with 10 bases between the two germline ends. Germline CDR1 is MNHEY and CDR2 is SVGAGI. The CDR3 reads CASSTGSPGNTIYF. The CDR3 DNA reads TGTGCCAGCAGTACAGGGAGCCCTGGAAACACCATATATTTT.

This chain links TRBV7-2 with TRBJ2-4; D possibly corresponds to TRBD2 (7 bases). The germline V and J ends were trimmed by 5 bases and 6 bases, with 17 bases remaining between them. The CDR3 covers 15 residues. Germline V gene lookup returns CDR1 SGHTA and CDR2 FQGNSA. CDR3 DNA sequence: TGTGCCAGCAGCGGCCCTGCGGGGGCGCGAAACATTCAGTACTTC. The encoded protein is CASSGPAGARNIQYF. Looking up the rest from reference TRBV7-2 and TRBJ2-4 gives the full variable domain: GAGVSQSPSNKVTEKGKDVELRCDPISGHTALYWYRQSLGQGLEFLIYFQGNSAPDKSGLPSDRFSAERTGGSVSTLTIQRTQQEDSAVYLCASSGPAGARNIQYFGAGTRLSVL.

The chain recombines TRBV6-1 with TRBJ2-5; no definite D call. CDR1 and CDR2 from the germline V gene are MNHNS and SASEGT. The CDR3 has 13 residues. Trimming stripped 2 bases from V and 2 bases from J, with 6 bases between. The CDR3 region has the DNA TGTGCCAGCAGTGAAAGGTATCAAGAGACCCAGTACTTC. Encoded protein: CASSERYQETQYF.

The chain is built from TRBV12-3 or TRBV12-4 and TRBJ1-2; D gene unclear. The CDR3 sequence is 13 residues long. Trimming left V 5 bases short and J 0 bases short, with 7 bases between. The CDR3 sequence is CASSGNPNYGYTF. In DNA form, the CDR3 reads TGTGCCAGCAGTGGTAACCCTAACTATGGCTACACCTTC.

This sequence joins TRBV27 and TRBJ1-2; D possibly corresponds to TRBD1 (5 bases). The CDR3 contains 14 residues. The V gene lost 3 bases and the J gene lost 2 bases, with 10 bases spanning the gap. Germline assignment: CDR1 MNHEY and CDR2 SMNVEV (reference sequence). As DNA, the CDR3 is TGTGCCAGCAGTTTTACAGGTCCCAACTATGGCTACACCTTC. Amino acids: CASSFTGPNYGYTF.

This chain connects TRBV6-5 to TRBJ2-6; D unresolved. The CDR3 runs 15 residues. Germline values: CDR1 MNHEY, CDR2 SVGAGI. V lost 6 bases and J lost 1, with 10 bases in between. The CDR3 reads CASRIGASGANVLTF. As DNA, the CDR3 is TGTGCCAGCAGAATTGGCGCGTCTGGGGCCAACGTCCTGACTTTC.

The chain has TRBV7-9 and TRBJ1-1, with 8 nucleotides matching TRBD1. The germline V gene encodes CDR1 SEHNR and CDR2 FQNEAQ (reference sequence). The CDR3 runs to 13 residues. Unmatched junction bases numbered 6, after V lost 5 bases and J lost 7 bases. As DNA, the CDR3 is TGTGCCAGCAGCCTACCCAGGGGGCTTGAAGCTTTCTTT. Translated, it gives CASSLPRGLEAFF. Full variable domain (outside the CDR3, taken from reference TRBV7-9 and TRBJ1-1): DTGVSQNPRHKITKRGQNVTFRCDPISEHNRLYWYRQTLGQGPEFLTYFQNEAQLEKSRLLSDRFSAERPKGSFSTLEIQRTEQGDSAMYLCASSLPRGLEAFFGQGTRLTVV.

For the CDR3, the DNA is TGTGCCACCAGTGATTCTGGGGAGAGTTCACCCCTCCACTTT. Encoded protein: CATSDSGESSPLHF. The J gene is TRBJ1-6, the V gene TRBV24-1; D gene ambiguous. CDR3 length: 14 residues. The V gene's germline CDR1 is KGHDR and CDR2 SFDVKD. V was shortened by 2 bases and J by 9 bases, with 10 bases between the two germline ends.

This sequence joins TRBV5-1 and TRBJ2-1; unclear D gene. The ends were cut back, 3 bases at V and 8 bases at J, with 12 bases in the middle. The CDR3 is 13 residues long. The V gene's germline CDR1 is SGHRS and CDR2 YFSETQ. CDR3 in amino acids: CASSSDRTDEQFF. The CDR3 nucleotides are TGCGCCAGCAGCTCCGATCGTACCGATGAGCAGTTCTTC.

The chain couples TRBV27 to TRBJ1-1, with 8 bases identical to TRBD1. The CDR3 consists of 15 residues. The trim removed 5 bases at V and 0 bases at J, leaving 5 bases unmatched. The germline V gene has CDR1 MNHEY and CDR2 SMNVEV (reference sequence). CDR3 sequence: CASSLRTGMNTEAFF. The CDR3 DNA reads TGTGCCAGCAGTCTGAGGACAGGGATGAACACTGAAGCTTTCTTT.

CDR3 coding DNA: TGTGCCATCAGTGAGTTGACAGGGGGGACTGAAGCTTTCTTT. Residues: CAISELTGGTEAFF. The J gene is TRBJ1-1, the V gene TRBV10-3; 9 bases agree with TRBD1. The length of the CDR3 is 14 residues. After removal of 1 base from V and 5 bases from J, the junction contained 2 bases not matched to a gene. Germline V gene lookup returns CDR1 ENHRY and CDR2 SYGVKD.

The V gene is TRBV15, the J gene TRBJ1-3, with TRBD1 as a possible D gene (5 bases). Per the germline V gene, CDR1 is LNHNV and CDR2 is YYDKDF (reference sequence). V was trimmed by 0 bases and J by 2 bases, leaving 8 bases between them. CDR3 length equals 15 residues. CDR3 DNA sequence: TGTGCCACCAGCAGAGATCGAGGGGCTGGAAACACCATATATTTT. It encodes CATSRDRGAGNTIYF.

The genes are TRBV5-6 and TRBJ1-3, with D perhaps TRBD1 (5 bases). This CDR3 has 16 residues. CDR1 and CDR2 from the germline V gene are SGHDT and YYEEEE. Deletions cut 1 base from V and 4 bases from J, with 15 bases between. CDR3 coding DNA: TGTGCCAGCAGCTTGAGTCGGGACTCAGGAGGAAACACCATATATTTT. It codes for CASSLSRDSGGNTIYF.

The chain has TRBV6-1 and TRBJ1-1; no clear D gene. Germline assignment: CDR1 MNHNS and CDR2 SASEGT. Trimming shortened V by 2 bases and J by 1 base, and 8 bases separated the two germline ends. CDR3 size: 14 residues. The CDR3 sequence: CASSEQRQNTEAFF. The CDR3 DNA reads TGTGCCAGCAGTGAACAACGACAGAACACTGAAGCTTTCTTT.

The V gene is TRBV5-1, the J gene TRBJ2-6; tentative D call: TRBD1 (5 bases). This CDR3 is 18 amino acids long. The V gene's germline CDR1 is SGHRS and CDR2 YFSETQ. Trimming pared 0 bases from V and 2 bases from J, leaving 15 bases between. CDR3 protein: CASSLVLGPGTGANVLTF. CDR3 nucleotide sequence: TGCGCCAGCAGCTTGGTACTGGGGCCAGGAACTGGGGCCAACGTCCTGACTTTC.

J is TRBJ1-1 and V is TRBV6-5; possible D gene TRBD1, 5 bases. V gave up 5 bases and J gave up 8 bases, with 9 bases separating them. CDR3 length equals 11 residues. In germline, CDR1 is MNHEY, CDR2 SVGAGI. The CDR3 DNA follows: TGTGCCAGCAGTCGGGGGTCGGAAGCTTTCTTT. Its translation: CASSRGSEAFF.

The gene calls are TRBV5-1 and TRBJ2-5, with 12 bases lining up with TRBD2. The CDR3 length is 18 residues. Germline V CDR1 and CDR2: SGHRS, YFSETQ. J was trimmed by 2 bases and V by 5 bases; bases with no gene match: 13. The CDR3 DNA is TGCGCCAGCAGACACCGCCTTACTAGCGGGGGGCTTCAAGAGACCCAGTACTTC. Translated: CASRHRLTSGGLQETQYF. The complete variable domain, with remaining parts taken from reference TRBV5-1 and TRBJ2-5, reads KAGVTQTPRYLIKTRGQQVTLSCSPISGHRSVSWYQQTPGQGLQFLFEYFSETQRNKGNFPGRFSGRQFSNSRSEMNVSTLELGDSALYLCASRHRLTSGGLQETQYFGPGTRLLVL.

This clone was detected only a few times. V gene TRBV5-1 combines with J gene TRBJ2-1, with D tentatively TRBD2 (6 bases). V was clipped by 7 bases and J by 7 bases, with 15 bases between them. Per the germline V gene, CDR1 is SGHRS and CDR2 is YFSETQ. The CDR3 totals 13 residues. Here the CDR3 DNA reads TGCGCCAGCCGCGGGAACTTGCTGAATGAGCAGTTCTTC. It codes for CASRGNLLNEQFF.

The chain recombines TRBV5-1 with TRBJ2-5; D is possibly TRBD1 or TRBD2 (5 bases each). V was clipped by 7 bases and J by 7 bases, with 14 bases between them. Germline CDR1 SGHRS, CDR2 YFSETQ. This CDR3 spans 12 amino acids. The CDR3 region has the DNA TGCGCCAGCGGAGGCAGGGCCGGGACCCAGTACTTC. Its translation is CASGGRAGTQYF.

The CDR3 region is CASAGGQLETQYF. The CDR3 DNA sequence: TGTGCCAGCGCGGGTGGACAGCTTGAGACCCAGTACTTC. This rearrangement joins TRBV7-7 to TRBJ2-5, with D possibly being TRBD1 (6 bases). The germline V gene has CDR1 SSHAT and CDR2 FNYEAQ (reference sequence). V lost 8 bases and J lost 5, with 15 bases in between. This CDR3 is built from 13 residues.

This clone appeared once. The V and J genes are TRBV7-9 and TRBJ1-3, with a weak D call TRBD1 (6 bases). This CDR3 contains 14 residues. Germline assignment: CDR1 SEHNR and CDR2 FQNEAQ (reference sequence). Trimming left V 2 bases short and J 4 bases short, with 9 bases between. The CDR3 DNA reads TGTGCCAGCAGCTTAAAAGGGACAGGAAACACCATATATTTT. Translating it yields CASSLKGTGNTIYF.